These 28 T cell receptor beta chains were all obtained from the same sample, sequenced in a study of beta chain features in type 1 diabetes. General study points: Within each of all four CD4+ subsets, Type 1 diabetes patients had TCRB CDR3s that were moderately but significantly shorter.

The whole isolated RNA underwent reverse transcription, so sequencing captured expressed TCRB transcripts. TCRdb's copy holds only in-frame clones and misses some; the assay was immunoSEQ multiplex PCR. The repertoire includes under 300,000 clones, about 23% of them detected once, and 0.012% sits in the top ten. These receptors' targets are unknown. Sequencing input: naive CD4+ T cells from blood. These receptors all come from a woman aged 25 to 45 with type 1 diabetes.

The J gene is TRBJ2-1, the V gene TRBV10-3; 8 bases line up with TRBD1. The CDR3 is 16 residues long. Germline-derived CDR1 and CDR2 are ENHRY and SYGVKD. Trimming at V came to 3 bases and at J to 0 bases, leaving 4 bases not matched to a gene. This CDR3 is CAISDQGALSYNEQFF. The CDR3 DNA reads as TGTGCCATCAGTGATCAGGGGGCCCTCTCCTACAATGAGCAGTTCTTC.

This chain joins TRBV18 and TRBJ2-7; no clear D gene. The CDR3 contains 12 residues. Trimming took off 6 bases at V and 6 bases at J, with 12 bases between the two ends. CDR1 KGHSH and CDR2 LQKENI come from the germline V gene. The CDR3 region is CASSHIPGEQYF. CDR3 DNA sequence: TGTGCCAGCTCTCATATCCCGGGCGAGCAGTACTTC.

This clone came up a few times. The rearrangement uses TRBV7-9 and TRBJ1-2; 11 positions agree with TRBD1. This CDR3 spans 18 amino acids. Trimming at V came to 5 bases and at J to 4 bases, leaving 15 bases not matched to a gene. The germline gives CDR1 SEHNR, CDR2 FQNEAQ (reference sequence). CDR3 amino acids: CASSAGQGATWQIYGYTF. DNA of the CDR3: TGTGCCAGCAGCGCCGGACAGGGGGCAACATGGCAGATCTATGGCTACACCTTC.

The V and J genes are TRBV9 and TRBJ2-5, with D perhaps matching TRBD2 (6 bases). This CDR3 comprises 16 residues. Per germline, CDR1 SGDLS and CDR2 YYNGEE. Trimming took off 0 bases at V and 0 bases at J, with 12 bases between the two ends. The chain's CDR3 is CASSVAVGGNQETQYF. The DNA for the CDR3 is TGTGCCAGCAGCGTAGCGGTGGGAGGAAACCAAGAGACCCAGTACTTC.

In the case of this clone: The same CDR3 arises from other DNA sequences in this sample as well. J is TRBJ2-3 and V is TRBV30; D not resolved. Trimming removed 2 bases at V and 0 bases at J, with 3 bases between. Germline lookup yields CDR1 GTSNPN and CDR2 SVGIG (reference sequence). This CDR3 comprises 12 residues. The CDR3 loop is CAWSLSTDTQYF. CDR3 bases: TGTGCCTGGAGTCTAAGCACAGATACGCAGTATTTT. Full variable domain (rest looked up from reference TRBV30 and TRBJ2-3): SQTIHQWPATLVQPVGSPLSLECTVEGTSNPNLYWYRQAAGRGLQLLFYSVGIGQISSEVPQNLSASRPQDRQFILSSKKLLLSDSGFYLCAWSLSTDTQYFGPGTRLTVL.

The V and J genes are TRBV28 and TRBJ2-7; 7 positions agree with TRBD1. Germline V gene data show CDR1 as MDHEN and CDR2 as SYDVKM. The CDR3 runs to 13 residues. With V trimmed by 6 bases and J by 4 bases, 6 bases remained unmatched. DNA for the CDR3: TGTGCCAGCAGGCCACAGGGGCTTTACGAGCAGTACTTC. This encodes CASRPQGLYEQYF.

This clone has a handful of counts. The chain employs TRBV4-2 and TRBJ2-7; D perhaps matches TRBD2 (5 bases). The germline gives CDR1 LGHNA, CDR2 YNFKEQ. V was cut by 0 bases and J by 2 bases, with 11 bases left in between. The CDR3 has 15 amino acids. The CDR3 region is CASSQEAAQTYEQYF. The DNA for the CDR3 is TGTGCCAGCAGCCAAGAAGCGGCACAGACCTACGAGCAGTACTTC.

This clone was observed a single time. The DNA for the CDR3 is TGTGCCTGGAGTCGGGGTACTAGCGGGAGCGACGAGCAGTACTTC. Amino acids: CAWSRGTSGSDEQYF. The chain has TRBV30 and TRBJ2-7, with 11 bases lining up with TRBD2. The J segment lost 5 bases and the V segment lost 2 bases, leaving 8 bases of the junction unmatched. The CDR3 length is 15 residues. Germline values: CDR1 GTSNPN, CDR2 SVGIG (reference sequence).

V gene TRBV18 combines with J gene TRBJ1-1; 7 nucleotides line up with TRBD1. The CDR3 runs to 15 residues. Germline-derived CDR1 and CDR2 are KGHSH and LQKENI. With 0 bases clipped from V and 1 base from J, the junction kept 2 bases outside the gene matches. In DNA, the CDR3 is TGTGCCAGCTCACCACCACAGGGGCCGAACACTGAAGCTTTCTTT. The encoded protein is CASSPPQGPNTEAFF.

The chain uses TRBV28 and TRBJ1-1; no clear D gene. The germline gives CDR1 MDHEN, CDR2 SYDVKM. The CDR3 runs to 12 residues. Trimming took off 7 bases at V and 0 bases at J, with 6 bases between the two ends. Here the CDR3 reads CASTTLNTEAFF. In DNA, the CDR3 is TGTGCCAGCACCACTTTGAACACTGAAGCTTTCTTT.

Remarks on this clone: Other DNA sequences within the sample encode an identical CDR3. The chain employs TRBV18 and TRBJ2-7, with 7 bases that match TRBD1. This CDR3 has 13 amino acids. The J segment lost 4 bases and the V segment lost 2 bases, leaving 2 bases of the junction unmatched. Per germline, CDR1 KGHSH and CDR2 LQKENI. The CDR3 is CASSPGTEYEQYF. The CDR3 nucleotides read TGTGCCAGCTCACCAGGGACAGAGTACGAGCAGTACTTC.

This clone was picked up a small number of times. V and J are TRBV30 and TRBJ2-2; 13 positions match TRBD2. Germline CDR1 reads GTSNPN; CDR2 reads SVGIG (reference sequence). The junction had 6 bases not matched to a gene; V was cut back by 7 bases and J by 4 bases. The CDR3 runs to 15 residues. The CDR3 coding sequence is TGTGCCTCGGATAGGACTAGCGGGGGCACCGGGGAGCTGTTTTTT. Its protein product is CASDRTSGGTGELFF. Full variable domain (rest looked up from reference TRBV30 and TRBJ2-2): SQTIHQWPATLVQPVGSPLSLECTVEGTSNPNLYWYRQAAGRGLQLLFYSVGIGQISSEVPQNLSASRPQDRQFILSSKKLLLSDSGFYLCASDRTSGGTGELFFGEGSRLTVL.

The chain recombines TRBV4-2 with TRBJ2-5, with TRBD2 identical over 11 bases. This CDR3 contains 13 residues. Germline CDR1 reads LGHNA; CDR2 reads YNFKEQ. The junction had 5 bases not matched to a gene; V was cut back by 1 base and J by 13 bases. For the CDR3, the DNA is TGTGCCAGCAGCCAAGGGGCCGGGACTAGCGGGTACTTC. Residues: CASSQGAGTSGYF.

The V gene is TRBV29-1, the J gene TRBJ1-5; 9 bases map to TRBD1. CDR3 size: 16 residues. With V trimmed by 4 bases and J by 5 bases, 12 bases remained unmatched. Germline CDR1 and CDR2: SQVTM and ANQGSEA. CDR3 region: CSVAQGASGLYQPQHF. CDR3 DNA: TGCAGCGTTGCACAGGGGGCCTCAGGATTATATCAGCCCCAGCATTTT.

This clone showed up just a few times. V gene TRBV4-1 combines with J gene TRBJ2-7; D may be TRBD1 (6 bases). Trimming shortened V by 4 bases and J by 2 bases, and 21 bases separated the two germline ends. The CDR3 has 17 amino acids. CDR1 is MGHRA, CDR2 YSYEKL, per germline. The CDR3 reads CASSPNPDSAFTYEQYF. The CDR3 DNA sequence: TGCGCCAGCAGCCCCAACCCGGACAGCGCGTTTACCTACGAGCAGTACTTC.

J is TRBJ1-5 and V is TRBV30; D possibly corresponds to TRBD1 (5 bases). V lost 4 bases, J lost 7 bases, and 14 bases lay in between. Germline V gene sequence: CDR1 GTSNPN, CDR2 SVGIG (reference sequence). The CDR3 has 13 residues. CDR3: CAWNGGPGQPQHF. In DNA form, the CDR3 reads TGTGCCTGGAACGGGGGACCCGGACAGCCCCAGCATTTT.

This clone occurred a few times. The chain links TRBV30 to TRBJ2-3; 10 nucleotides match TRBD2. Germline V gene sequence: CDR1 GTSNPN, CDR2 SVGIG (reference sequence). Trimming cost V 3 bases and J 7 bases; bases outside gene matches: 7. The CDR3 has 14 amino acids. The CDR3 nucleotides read TGTGCCTGGAGCCTAGCGGGAGCTGTCAATACGCAGTATTTT. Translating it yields CAWSLAGAVNTQYF.

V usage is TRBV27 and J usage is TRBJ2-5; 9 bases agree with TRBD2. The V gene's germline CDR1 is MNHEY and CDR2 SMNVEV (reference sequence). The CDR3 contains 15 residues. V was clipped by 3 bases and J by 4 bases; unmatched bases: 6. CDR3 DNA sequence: TGTGCCAGCAGTTTGACTAGCGGAGCCCCAGAGACCCAGTACTTC. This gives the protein CASSLTSGAPETQYF.

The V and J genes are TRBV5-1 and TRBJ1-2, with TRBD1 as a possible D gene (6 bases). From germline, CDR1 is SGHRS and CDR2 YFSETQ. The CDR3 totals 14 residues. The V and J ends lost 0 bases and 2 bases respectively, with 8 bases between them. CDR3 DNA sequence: TGCGCCAGCAGCTTGGTAGGGGGAAACTATGGCTACACCTTC. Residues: CASSLVGGNYGYTF.

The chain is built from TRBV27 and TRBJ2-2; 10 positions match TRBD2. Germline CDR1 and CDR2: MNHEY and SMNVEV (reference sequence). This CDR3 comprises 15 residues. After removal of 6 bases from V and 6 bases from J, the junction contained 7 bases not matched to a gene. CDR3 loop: CASSGTSEKPGELFF. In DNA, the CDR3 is TGTGCCAGCAGCGGGACTAGCGAAAAACCCGGGGAGCTGTTTTTT.

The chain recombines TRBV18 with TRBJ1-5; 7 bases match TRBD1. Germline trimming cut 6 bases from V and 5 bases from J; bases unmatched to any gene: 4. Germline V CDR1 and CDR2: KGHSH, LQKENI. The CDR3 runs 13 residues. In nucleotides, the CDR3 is TGTGCCAGCTCCCGCGACAGGGATCAGCCCCAGCATTTT. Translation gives CASSRDRDQPQHF.

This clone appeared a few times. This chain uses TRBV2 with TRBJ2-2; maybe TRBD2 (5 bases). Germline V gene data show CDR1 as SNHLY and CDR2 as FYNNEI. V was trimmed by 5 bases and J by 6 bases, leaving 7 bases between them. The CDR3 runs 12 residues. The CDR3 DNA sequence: TGTGCCAGCAGTCGGGGTCCCGGGGAGCTGTTTTTT. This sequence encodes CASSRGPGELFF.

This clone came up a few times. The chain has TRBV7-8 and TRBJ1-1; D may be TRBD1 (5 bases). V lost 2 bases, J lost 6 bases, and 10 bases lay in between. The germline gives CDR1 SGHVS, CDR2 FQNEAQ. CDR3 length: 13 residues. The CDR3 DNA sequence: TGTGCCAGCAGCTTACAGGGATTCGCTGAAGCTTTCTTT. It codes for CASSLQGFAEAFF.

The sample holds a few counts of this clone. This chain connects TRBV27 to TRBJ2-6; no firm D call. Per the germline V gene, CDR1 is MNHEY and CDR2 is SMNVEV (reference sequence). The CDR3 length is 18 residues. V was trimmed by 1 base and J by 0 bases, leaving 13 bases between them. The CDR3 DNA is TGTGCCAGCAGTTTATTTCCACTCACCAACTCTGGGGCCAACGTCCTGACTTTC. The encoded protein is CASSLFPLTNSGANVLTF.

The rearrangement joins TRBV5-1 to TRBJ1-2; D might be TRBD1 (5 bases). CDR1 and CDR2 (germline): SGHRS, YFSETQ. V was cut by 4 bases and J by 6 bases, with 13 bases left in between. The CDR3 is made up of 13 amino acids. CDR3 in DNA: TGCGCCAGCAGCAACACCAGGGTAGATGGCTACACCTTC. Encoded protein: CASSNTRVDGYTF.

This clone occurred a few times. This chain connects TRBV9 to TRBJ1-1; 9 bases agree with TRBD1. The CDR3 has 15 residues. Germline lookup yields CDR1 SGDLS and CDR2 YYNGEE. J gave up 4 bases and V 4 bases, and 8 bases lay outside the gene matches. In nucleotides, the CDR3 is TGTGCCAGCAGCCCCCCGGACAGGGGCCCCACTGAAGCTTTCTTT. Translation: CASSPPDRGPTEAFF.

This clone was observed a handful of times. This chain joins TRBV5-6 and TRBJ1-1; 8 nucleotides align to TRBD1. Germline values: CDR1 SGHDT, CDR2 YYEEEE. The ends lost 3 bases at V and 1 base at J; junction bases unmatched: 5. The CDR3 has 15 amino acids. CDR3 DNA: TGTGCCAGCAGCTCCACCGGGACAGGGAACACTGAAGCTTTCTTT. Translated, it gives CASSSTGTGNTEAFF.

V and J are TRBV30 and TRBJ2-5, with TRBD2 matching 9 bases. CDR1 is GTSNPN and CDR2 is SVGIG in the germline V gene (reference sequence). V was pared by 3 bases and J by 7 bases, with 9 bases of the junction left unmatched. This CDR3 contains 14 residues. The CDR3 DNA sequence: TGTGCCTGGAGGGGGACTAGCCCCGGGGGGACCCAGTACTTC. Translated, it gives CAWRGTSPGGTQYF.